A single sample is the source of the 24 T cell receptor beta chains below, sequenced in a study of shared clonotypes between healthy human individuals. Data came from immunoSEQ multiplex PCR; TCRdb stores just in-frame clones and leaves some out. The data show over a million clones, with approximately 98.5% seen just once and 0.36% held by the top ten. The sequenced sample consisted of naive CD4+ T cells sorted from blood. Subset denoted: CD45RA+ positively selected. These receptor sequences come from a man under 40 in good health.

CDR3 in DNA: TGTGCCAGCAGCCCCCACGGACAGGGTGGATCTTACGAGCAGTACTTC. Translating it yields CASSPHGQGGSYEQYF. V usage is TRBV9 and J usage is TRBJ2-7; 8 bases map to TRBD1. Germline V gene sequence: CDR1 SGDLS, CDR2 YYNGEE. V lost 4 bases to trimming and J lost 4 bases; unmatched junction nucleotides: 13. The CDR3 spans 16 residues. The variable domain in full, completed from reference TRBV9 and TRBJ2-7, reads DSGVTQTPKHLITATGQRVTLRCSPRSGDLSVYWYQQSLDQGLQFLIQYYNGEERAKGNILERFSAQQFPDLHSELNLSSLELGDSALYFCASSPHGQGGSYEQYFGPGTRLTVT.

J is TRBJ1-1 and V is TRBV6-5; D not certain. This CDR3 region has 14 residues. Per the germline V gene, CDR1 is MNHEY and CDR2 is SVGAGI. Trimming cost V 0 bases and J 3 bases, with 8 bases left between them. Here the CDR3 reads CASSYSAGYTEAFF. The CDR3 DNA follows: TGTGCCAGCAGTTACTCGGCAGGATACACTGAAGCTTTCTTT.

The V call is TRBV5-1, the J call TRBJ1-4; 8 bases agree with TRBD1. This CDR3 comprises 12 residues. The V and J ends lost 5 bases and 7 bases, in that order; junction bases with no gene match: 1. Per the germline V gene, CDR1 is SGHRS and CDR2 is YFSETQ. CDR3 nucleotides: TGCGCCAGCAGGGACAGGGTTGAAAAACTGTTTTTT. Its protein is CASRDRVEKLFF.

This sequence joins TRBV29-1 and TRBJ1-4; D gene ambiguous. The CDR3 covers 12 residues. Germline V gene sequence: CDR1 SQVTM, CDR2 ANQGSEA. Trimming cost V 6 bases and J 7 bases, with 12 bases left between them. CDR3 nucleotide sequence: TGCAGCGTCGGATTCTCGGGTGAAAAACTGTTTTTT. This sequence encodes CSVGFSGEKLFF. Combining the CDR3 with reference TRBV29-1 and TRBJ1-4 gives the whole variable domain SAVISQKPSRDICQRGTSLTIQCQVDSQVTMMFWYRQQPGQSLTLIATANQGSEATYESGFVIDKFPISRPNLTFSTLTVSNMSPEDSSIYLCSVGFSGEKLFFGSGTQLSVL.

The V call is TRBV9, the J call TRBJ2-7; the D gene is possibly TRBD1 (6 bases). Germline V gives CDR1 SGDLS, CDR2 YYNGEE. This CDR3 comprises 16 residues. The V and J ends lost 9 bases and 0 bases respectively, with 22 bases between them. The CDR3 here is CAIGVPLYRDSYEQYF. CDR3 sequence (DNA): TGTGCCATTGGGGTCCCCCTATACAGGGACTCCTACGAGCAGTACTTC.

The chain joins TRBV18 to TRBJ1-5; TRBD1 matches at 8 bases. J was trimmed by 5 bases and V by 3 bases; bases with no gene match: 9. The CDR3 consists of 16 residues. Germline CDR1 reads KGHSH; CDR2 reads LQKENI. The CDR3 is CASSPGQGNWDQPQHF. The CDR3 bases are TGTGCCAGCTCACCCGGACAGGGTAATTGGGATCAGCCCCAGCATTTT.

This chain uses TRBV9 with TRBJ2-2; D could derive from TRBD1 or TRBD2 (6 bases each). Trimming cost V 4 bases and J 0 bases, with 13 bases left between them. The CDR3 runs to 16 residues. The germline CDR1 and CDR2 sequences are SGDLS and YYNGEE. The CDR3 DNA reads as TGTGCCAGCAGCCCCAACGGGGGCCCGAACACCGGGGAGCTGTTTTTT. It specifies CASSPNGGPNTGELFF.

The chain couples TRBV28 to TRBJ1-5; D ambiguous. The V end lost 3 bases, the J end lost 0 bases, and 9 bases lay between the germline ends. Germline V gene sequence: CDR1 MDHEN, CDR2 SYDVKM. The CDR3 runs 15 residues. The CDR3, as DNA: TGTGCCAGCAGTTTTAGGAGGGATAGCAATCAGCCCCAGCATTTT. Protein: CASSFRRDSNQPQHF.

This rearrangement joins TRBV28 to TRBJ1-5, with 7 bases identical to TRBD1. The CDR3 has 14 residues. The V gene end was trimmed by 7 bases and the J gene end by 7 bases; junction bases not matched to a gene: 10. Germline V CDR1 and CDR2: MDHEN, SYDVKM. The CDR3 DNA sequence: TGTGCCAGCAACCCTGACAGGGATAACCAGCCCCAGCATTTT. Its protein is CASNPDRDNQPQHF.

V usage is TRBV15 and J usage is TRBJ2-1; TRBD2 matches 10 bases. V gave up 2 bases and J gave up 2 bases; unmatched junction bases: 3. Germline loops: CDR1 LNHNV, CDR2 YYDKDF (reference sequence). This CDR3 spans 16 amino acids. The CDR3 nucleotides read TGTGCCACCAGCAGATTAGCGGGAGGCACCTACAATGAGCAGTTCTTC. Translating gives CATSRLAGGTYNEQFF.

This chain connects TRBV18 to TRBJ2-1; 10 positions match TRBD2. Germline assignment: CDR1 KGHSH and CDR2 LQKENI. The CDR3 totals 17 residues. V dropped 7 bases and J dropped 8; count of bases not matched to a gene: 17. CDR3 region: CASWGAPSGRAMDEQFF. The CDR3 bases are TGTGCCAGCTGGGGGGCGCCGAGCGGGAGGGCCATGGATGAGCAGTTCTTC.

This clone has a single count. The rearrangement links TRBV18 to TRBJ2-2; D might be TRBD1 (5 bases). With 0 bases removed from V and 0 bases from J, the gap between germline ends came to 8 bases. This CDR3 is 16 amino acids long. CDR1 is KGHSH and CDR2 is LQKENI in the germline V gene. DNA of the CDR3: TGTGCCAGCTCACCACCGTCAGGGACGAACACCGGGGAGCTGTTTTTT. This sequence encodes CASSPPSGTNTGELFF.

The V and J genes are TRBV15 and TRBJ2-3; 7 bases map to TRBD2. CDR1 and CDR2 (germline): LNHNV, YYDKDF (reference sequence). V was pared by 3 bases and J by 1 base, with 16 bases of the junction left unmatched. The CDR3 length is 19 residues. CDR3 in DNA: TGTGCCACCAGCAGGGAAAAACCGGGACTACCACACCGCACAGATACGCAGTATTTT. Translating it yields CATSREKPGLPHRTDTQYF.

This clone was found once. The V call is TRBV9, the J call TRBJ2-7, with 9 bases fitting TRBD2. V dropped 0 bases and J dropped 0; count of bases not matched to a gene: 13. Germline CDR1 is SGDLS and CDR2 is YYNGEE. The CDR3 runs to 19 residues. The CDR3 is CASSVARPPLAGSSYEQYF. Here the CDR3 DNA reads TGTGCCAGCAGCGTAGCGCGTCCCCCTCTAGCGGGAAGCTCCTACGAGCAGTACTTC.

This chain connects TRBV28 to TRBJ1-2; TRBD1 matches at 7 bases. Germline V lookup: CDR1 MDHEN, CDR2 SYDVKM. V shed 5 bases and J 4 bases; nucleotides not matched to a gene: 7. The CDR3 has 14 amino acids. The CDR3 reads CASSPGQTPYGYTF. CDR3 DNA: TGTGCCAGCAGTCCGGGACAGACTCCCTATGGCTACACCTTC.

The V gene is TRBV4-2, the J gene TRBJ2-2, with 7 bases matching TRBD1. CDR3 length: 17 residues. CDR1 is LGHNA and CDR2 is YNFKEQ in the germline V gene. J lost 6 bases, V lost 6 bases, and 16 bases had no gene match. CDR3 coding DNA: TGTGCCAGCAGTCTCTTCCGACAGGGAGTAAGCTCCGGGGAGCTGTTTTTT. It translates to CASSLFRQGVSSGELFF.

The chain is built from TRBV11-2 and TRBJ2-6; D gene uncertain. Trimming removed 1 base from V and 0 bases from J, with 10 bases in between. Germline assignment: CDR1 SGHAT and CDR2 FQNNGV. The CDR3 sequence is 17 residues long. The CDR3: CASSLVSSISGANVLTF. CDR3 in DNA: TGTGCCAGCAGCTTAGTAAGCTCGATCTCTGGGGCCAACGTCCTGACTTTC.

V and J are TRBV5-4 and TRBJ2-5; tentative D call: TRBD1 (5 bases). The V gene's germline CDR1 is SGHNT and CDR2 YYREEE (reference sequence). The CDR3 covers 15 residues. Trimming took off 3 bases at V and 4 bases at J, with 16 bases between the two ends. This CDR3 reads CASSSRWGRGETQYF. The CDR3 nucleotides read TGTGCCAGCAGCTCCCGTTGGGGTAGGGGAGAGACCCAGTACTTC. The full variable domain, rest sourced from reference TRBV5-4 and TRBJ2-5, is ETGVTQSPTHLIKTRGQQVTLRCSSQSGHNTVSWYQQALGQGPQFIFQYYREEENGRGNFPPRFSGLQFPNYSSELNVNALELDDSALYLCASSSRWGRGETQYFGPGTRLLVL.

This chain connects TRBV4-2 to TRBJ2-7; 12 bases fit TRBD2. This CDR3 has 16 amino acids. Per germline, CDR1 LGHNA and CDR2 YNFKEQ. V gave up 0 bases and J gave up 9 bases; unmatched junction bases: 9. The CDR3 bases are TGTGCCAGCAGCCAAGATTTCGCTAGCGGGAGGGCCTTGCAGTACTTC. Its protein is CASSQDFASGRALQYF.

J is TRBJ2-1 and V is TRBV7-9, with D possibly TRBD1 on 6 matching bases. This CDR3 is 15 amino acids long. V lost 0 bases and J lost 6, with 12 bases in between. CDR1 SEHNR and CDR2 FQNEAQ come from the germline V gene (reference sequence). CDR3 loop: CASSLALQGLNEQFF. The CDR3 DNA follows: TGTGCCAGCAGCTTAGCGCTTCAGGGGCTCAATGAGCAGTTCTTC.

Points on this clone: Other nucleotide sequences from this sample produce the same CDR3. This sequence joins TRBV18 and TRBJ2-7, with 7 bases aligning to TRBD1. The CDR3 runs 14 residues. Germline values: CDR1 KGHSH, CDR2 LQKENI. V lost 3 bases, J lost 2 bases, and 4 bases stayed unmatched. CDR3 sequence (DNA): TGTGCCAGCTCACCCCCGGGACAGCCCTACGAGCAGTACTTC. Translating it yields CASSPPGQPYEQYF.

This chain joins TRBV7-6 and TRBJ2-1; 8 bases are shared with TRBD2. Per germline, CDR1 SGHVS and CDR2 FNYEAQ. The CDR3 loop spans 15 amino acids. The V and J ends lost 7 bases and 6 bases, in that order; junction bases with no gene match: 11. The CDR3 is CASTGAGALLNEQFF. Here the CDR3 DNA reads TGTGCCAGCACCGGAGCGGGAGCCCTGCTCAATGAGCAGTTCTTC.

This rearrangement joins TRBV7-9 to TRBJ2-3; TRBD2 agrees at 8 bases. The CDR3 is 14 amino acids. Germline assignment: CDR1 SEHNR and CDR2 FQNEAQ (reference sequence). J gave up 4 bases and V 5 bases, and 5 bases lay outside the gene matches. This CDR3 reads CASSLSGSADTQYF. Here the CDR3 DNA reads TGTGCCAGCAGCCTAAGCGGGAGCGCAGATACGCAGTATTTT.

The chain links TRBV7-8 to TRBJ1-4, with TRBD1 as a possible D gene (5 bases). Germline assignment: CDR1 SGHVS and CDR2 FQNEAQ. This CDR3 comprises 14 residues. V was cut by 3 bases and J by 7 bases, with 12 bases left in between. This chain's CDR3 is CASSLRTGGEKLFF. In DNA form, the CDR3 reads TGTGCCAGCAGCTTGAGGACCGGGGGTGAAAAACTGTTTTTT.